This T cell receptor beta chain was identified in a study of T cells in Graves' hyperthyroidism and ophthalmopathy. This clonotype was observed many times. The target antigen is unknown. Study-wide points: Most thyroid clonotypes expanded above 0.001 appeared in blood too.

PBMCs were derived from about 9.1 ml fresh peripheral blood. The source material, RNA transcripts, was used to amplify TCR beta CDR3 regions. The HTBI primer set was used in a first-round RT-PCR of the TCR CDR3. TCRdb reprocessed the multiplex PCR reads with MiXCR, giving one entry per CDR3 protein. Of a few hundred thousand distinct CDR3 sequences in the sample, about 20% were seen once. Germline assignment: CDR1 SNHLY and CDR2 FYNNEI. Trimming pared 5 bases from V and 5 bases from J, leaving 10 bases between. CDR3 length: 12 residues. The TCR was taken from a woman in her 70s with Graves' ophthalmopathy. The sequencing input was blood. The chain is built from TRBV2 and TRBJ2-7, with D uncertain. CDR3 bases: TGTGCCAGCAGTCTTGCGTGGAACGAGCAGTACTTC. Its translation is CASSLAWNEQYF. Looking up the rest from reference TRBV2 and TRBJ2-7 gives the full variable domain: EPEVTQTPSHQVTQMGQEVILRCVPISNHLYFYWYRQILGQKVEFLVSFYNNEISEKSEIFDDQFSVERPDGSNFTLKIRSTKLEDSAMYFCASSLAWNEQYFGPGTRLTVT.